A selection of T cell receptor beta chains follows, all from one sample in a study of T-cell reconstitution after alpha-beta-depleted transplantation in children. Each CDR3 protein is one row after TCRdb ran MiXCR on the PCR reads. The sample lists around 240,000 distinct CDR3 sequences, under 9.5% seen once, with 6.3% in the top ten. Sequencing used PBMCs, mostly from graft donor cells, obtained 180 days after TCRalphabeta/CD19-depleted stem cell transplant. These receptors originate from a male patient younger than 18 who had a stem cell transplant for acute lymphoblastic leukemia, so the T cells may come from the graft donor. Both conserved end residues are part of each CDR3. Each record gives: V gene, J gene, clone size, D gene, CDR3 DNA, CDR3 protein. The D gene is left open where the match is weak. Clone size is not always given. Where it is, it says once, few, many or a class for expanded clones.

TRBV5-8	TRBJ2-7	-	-	TGTGCCAGCAGCCCCGGGCCAGCCTTCGAGCAGTACTTC	CASSPGPAFEQYF
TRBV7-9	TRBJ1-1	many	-	TGTGCCAGCAGCTTAAGGTTATATGGTGAAGCTTTCTTT	CASSLRLYGEAFF
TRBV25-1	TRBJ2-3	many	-	TGTGCCAGCAGTGCTCGGGCAGCTAGCACAGATACGCAGTATTTT	CASSARAASTDTQYF
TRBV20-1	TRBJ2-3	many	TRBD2	TGCAGTGCTAGACGCGGACTAGCGGGTCCTGATACGCAGTATTTT	CSARRGLAGPDTQYF
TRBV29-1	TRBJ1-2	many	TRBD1	TGCAGCGTTGAAAAGGGGGCCTATGGCTACACCTTC	CSVEKGAYGYTF
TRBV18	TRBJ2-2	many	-	TGTGCCACCTCCCAAGGGACGGCTAACACCGGGGAGCTGTTTTTT	CATSQGTANTGELFF
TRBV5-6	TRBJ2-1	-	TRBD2	TGTGCCATGGGCTCCGGGCTAGCGGGGGCCTGGCGGAATGAGCAGTTCTTC	CAMGSGLAGAWRNEQFF
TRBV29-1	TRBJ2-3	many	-	TGCAGCGTTGATAGGACAGCAACTAGCACAGATACGCAGTATTTT	CSVDRTATSTDTQYF
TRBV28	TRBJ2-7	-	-	TGTGCCAGAAGTTTGAGGGGGTACGAGCAGTACTTC	CARSLRGYEQYF
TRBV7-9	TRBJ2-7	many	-	TGTGCCAGCAGCGACGGGACGGCGTCTTACGAGCAGTACTTC	CASSDGTASYEQYF
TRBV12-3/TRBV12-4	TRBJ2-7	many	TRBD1	TGTGCCAGCAGTCACCGGGACAGGCCTTCGGGCTCCTACGAGCAGTACTTC	CASSHRDRPSGSYEQYF
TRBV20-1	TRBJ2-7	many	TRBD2	TGCAGTGCGACCCCGGGACTAGCGATGGGGTACGAGCAGTACTTC	CSATPGLAMGYEQYF
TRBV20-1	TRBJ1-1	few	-	TGCAGTGCTAGAGCGGCGAGGGGGTCACGCGGAGCTTTCTTT	CSARAARGSRGAFF
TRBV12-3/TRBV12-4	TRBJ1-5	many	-	TGTGCCAGCAGTTTGTTGGCCACCCAGCCCCAGCATTTT	CASSLLATQPQHF
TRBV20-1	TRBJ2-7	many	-	TGCAGTGCTAGAGATGGGGCAGCCTACGAGCAGTACTTC	CSARDGAAYEQYF
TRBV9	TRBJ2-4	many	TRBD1	TGTGCCAGCAGCGCGTCCTGGACAGGGATTATTTACATTCAGTACTTC	CASSASWTGIIYIQYF
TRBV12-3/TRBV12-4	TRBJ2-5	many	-	TGTGCCAGCAGTTTAACGGCGGGAAAAGGGGCAGAGACCCAGTACTTC	CASSLTAGKGAETQYF
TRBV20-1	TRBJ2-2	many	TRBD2	TGCAGTGCTAGAGTAGCGGGGGTTTACACCGGGGAGCTGTTTTTT	CSARVAGVYTGELFF
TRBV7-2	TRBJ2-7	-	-	TGTGCCAGCAGCTACGGGGGGCCGACCTACGAGCAGTACTTC	CASSYGGPTYEQYF